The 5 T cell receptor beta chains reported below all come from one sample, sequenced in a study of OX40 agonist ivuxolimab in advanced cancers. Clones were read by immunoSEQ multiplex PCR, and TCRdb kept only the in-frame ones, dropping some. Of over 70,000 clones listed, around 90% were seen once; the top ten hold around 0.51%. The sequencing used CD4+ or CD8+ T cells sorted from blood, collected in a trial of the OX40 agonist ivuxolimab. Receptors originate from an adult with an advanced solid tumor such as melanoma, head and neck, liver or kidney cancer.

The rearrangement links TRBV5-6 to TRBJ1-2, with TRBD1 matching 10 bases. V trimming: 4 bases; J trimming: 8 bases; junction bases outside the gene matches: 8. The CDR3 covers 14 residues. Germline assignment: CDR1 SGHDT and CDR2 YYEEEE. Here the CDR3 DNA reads TGTGCCAGCAGCGCCCGGGACAGGGGAGCGGGCTACACCTTC. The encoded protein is CASSARDRGAGYTF. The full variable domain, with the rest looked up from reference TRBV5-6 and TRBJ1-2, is DAGVTQSPTHLIKTRGQQVTLRCSPKSGHDTVSWYQQALGQGPQFIFQYYEEEERQRGNFPDRFSGHQFPNYSSELNVNALLLGDSALYLCASSARDRGAGYTFGSGTRLTVV.

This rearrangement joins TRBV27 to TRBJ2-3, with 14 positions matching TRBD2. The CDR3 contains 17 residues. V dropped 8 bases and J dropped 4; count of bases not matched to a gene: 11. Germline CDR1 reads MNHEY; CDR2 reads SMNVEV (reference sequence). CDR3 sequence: CASLPGTSGSGSDTQYF. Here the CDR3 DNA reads TGTGCCAGCCTACCTGGGACTAGCGGGAGCGGTTCAGATACGCAGTATTTT.

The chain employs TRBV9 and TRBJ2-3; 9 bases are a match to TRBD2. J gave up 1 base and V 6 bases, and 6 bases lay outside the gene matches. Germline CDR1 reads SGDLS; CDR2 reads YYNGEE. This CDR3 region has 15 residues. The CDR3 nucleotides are TGTGCCAGCAACTTAGCGGGAGCCGGCACAGATACGCAGTATTTT. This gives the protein CASNLAGAGTDTQYF.

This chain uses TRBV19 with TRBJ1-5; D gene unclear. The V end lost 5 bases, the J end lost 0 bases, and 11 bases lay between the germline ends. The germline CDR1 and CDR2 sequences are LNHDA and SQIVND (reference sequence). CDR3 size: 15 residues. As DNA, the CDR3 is TGTGCCAGTAGTCTATCAGAATATAGCAATCAGCCCCAGCATTTT. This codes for CASSLSEYSNQPQHF.

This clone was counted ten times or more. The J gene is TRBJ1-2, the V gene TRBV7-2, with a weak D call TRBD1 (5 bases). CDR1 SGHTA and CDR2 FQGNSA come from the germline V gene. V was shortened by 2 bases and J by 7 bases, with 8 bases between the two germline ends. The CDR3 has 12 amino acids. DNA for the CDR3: TGTGCCAGCAGCTTACGGGGCTTTGGCTACACCTTC. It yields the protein CASSLRGFGYTF. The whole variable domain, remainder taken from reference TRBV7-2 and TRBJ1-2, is GAGVSQSPSNKVTEKGKDVELRCDPISGHTALYWYRQSLGQGLEFLIYFQGNSAPDKSGLPSDRFSAERTGGSVSTLTIQRTQQEDSAVYLCASSLRGFGYTFGSGTRLTVV.